Below are 23 T cell receptor beta chains sequenced from a single sample in a study of blood T cell repertoires in COVID-19 (TCRdb year 2020). The library was made by the immunoSEQ multiplex PCR assay. Sourced from immuneACCESS, this table was stored by TCRdb with only in-frame sequences that have V and J called. A share of the clones is absent; for the studies checked, an unresolved V gene accounts for under half, and the remainder has no known explanation. The table for this sample lists a few hundred thousand clones; around 81% of them were counted only once. The top ten hold 13% of the sample. The sample comprised peripheral blood. All receptors derive from a human donor in a cohort sampled during active COVID-19.

The chain combines TRBV21-1 with TRBJ2-7; the DNA was not used to check the table's D call, TRBD1. TRBV21-1 is annotated as a pseudogene. CDR3 length: 15 amino acids. The CDR3 spells CASSLCRAFSYEQYF. CDR3 sequence (DNA): TGTGCCAGCAGTTTGTGCAGGGCGTTCTCCTACGAGCAGTACTTC.

This chain links TRBV24-1 with TRBJ2-7, with TRBD1 identical over 9 bases. The CDR3 contains 13 residues. Trimming took 9 bases from V and 2 from J; bases not matched to a gene: 4. The germline CDR1 and CDR2 sequences are KGHDR and SFDVKD. Here the CDR3 reads CATSGQGTYEQYF. In DNA, the CDR3 is TGTGCCACCTCGGGACAGGGAACCTACGAGCAGTACTTC.

This clone was observed a single time. This chain links TRBV6-1 with TRBJ2-3, with TRBD2 matching 13 bases. The CDR3 loop spans 17 amino acids. The junction had 5 bases not matched to a gene; V was cut back by 2 bases and J by 3 bases. The germline CDR1 and CDR2 sequences are MNHNS and SASEGT. The CDR3 nucleotides read TGTGCCAGCAGTGAACAAAGACTAGCGGGAGGAACAGATACGCAGTATTTT. It encodes CASSEQRLAGGTDTQYF.

This clone has just one count. The J gene is TRBJ1-2, the V gene TRBV6-5; no reliable D call. Trimming left V 0 bases short and J 0 bases short, with 11 bases between. The length of the CDR3 is 16 residues. Germline V CDR1 and CDR2: MNHEY, SVGAGI. The CDR3 DNA reads as TGTGCCAGCAGTTACTCGAGTGCCCGCACTAACTATGGCTACACCTTC. This sequence encodes CASSYSSARTNYGYTF.

The V call is TRBV5-1, the J call TRBJ1-1, with D perhaps matching TRBD1 (5 bases). This CDR3 is 14 amino acids long. V was cut by 0 bases and J by 3 bases, with 9 bases left in between. The V gene's germline CDR1 is SGHRS and CDR2 YFSETQ. CDR3 sequence: CASSLGQIDTEAFF. CDR3 DNA: TGCGCCAGCAGCTTGGGACAGATCGACACTGAAGCTTTCTTT. The variable domain in full, with the rest retrieved from reference TRBV5-1 and TRBJ1-1, is KAGVTQTPRYLIKTRGQQVTLSCSPISGHRSVSWYQQTPGQGLQFLFEYFSETQRNKGNFPGRFSGRQFSNSRSEMNVSTLELGDSALYLCASSLGQIDTEAFFGQGTRLTVV.

The chain is built from TRBV28 and TRBJ1-2; D ambiguous. The germline V and J ends were trimmed by 3 bases and 4 bases, with 12 bases remaining between them. CDR3 length: 14 amino acids. The V gene's germline CDR1 is MDHEN and CDR2 SYDVKM. CDR3 in amino acids: CASSLNGDPYGYTF. In nucleotides, the CDR3 is TGTGCCAGCAGTTTGAACGGAGACCCCTATGGCTACACCTTC.

This clone was detected a few times. The J gene is TRBJ1-4, the V gene TRBV28, with 8 bases matching TRBD1. The CDR3 has 15 residues. V was clipped by 4 bases and J by 8 bases; unmatched bases: 9. In germline, CDR1 is MDHEN, CDR2 SYDVKM. In DNA, the CDR3 is TGTGCCAGCAGTTCTCACAGGGGGATGGGGGAAAAACTGTTTTTT. It encodes CASSSHRGMGEKLFF. The full variable domain, rest sourced from reference TRBV28 and TRBJ1-4, is DVKVTQSSRYLVKRTGEKVFLECVQDMDHENMFWYRQDPGLGLRLIYFSYDVKMKEKGDIPEGYSVSREKKERFSLILESASTNQTSMYLCASSSHRGMGEKLFFGSGTQLSVL.

The V gene is TRBV9, the J gene TRBJ2-3; D gene uncertain. The CDR3 loop spans 13 amino acids. Trimming cost V 0 bases and J 4 bases, with 6 bases left between them. Germline loops: CDR1 SGDLS, CDR2 YYNGEE. The CDR3 here is CASSVVESDTQYF. In nucleotides, the CDR3 is TGTGCCAGCAGCGTAGTAGAGTCAGATACGCAGTATTTT.

V and J are TRBV9 and TRBJ1-2; D gene unclear. V was clipped by 7 bases and J by 8 bases, with 12 bases between them. The CDR3 spans 11 residues. Germline lookup yields CDR1 SGDLS and CDR2 YYNGEE. This chain's CDR3 is CASGNSGGYTF. For the CDR3, the DNA is TGTGCCAGCGGGAATTCGGGAGGCTACACCTTC.

J is TRBJ1-4 and V is TRBV19, with 8 nucleotides matching TRBD1. The ends lost 5 bases at V and 2 bases at J; junction bases unmatched: 13. This CDR3 has 18 residues. CDR1 and CDR2 (germline): LNHDA, SQIVND (reference sequence). DNA for the CDR3: TGTGCCAGTAGTTTCTCAGGGGGCGCAAGGAGGACTAATGAAAAACTGTTTTTT. Protein sequence: CASSFSGGARRTNEKLFF.

The CDR3 nucleotides read TGTGCCAGCAGTGTCGGGAGGGACAATGAGCAGTTCTTC. Encoded protein: CASSVGRDNEQFF. The chain joins TRBV28 to TRBJ2-1, with 8 bases aligning to TRBD2. Germline loops: CDR1 MDHEN, CDR2 SYDVKM. With 5 bases clipped from V and 5 bases from J, the junction kept 2 bases outside the gene matches. The CDR3 consists of 13 residues.

The chain joins TRBV5-1 to TRBJ1-1; 7 bases agree with TRBD1. Trimming removed 1 base from V and 0 bases from J; junction bases left unmatched: 6. The germline V gene has CDR1 SGHRS and CDR2 YFSETQ. The CDR3 is 16 amino acids. Here the CDR3 reads CASSLSTGAMNTEAFF. Written as DNA, the CDR3 is TGCGCCAGCAGCTTGAGCACAGGGGCAATGAACACTGAAGCTTTCTTT.

The V gene is TRBV5-8, the J gene TRBJ2-2, with D maybe TRBD1 (6 bases). Germline loops: CDR1 SGHTS, CDR2 YDEGEE. V lost 6 bases and J 2 bases, leaving 17 bases between the germline ends. The length of the CDR3 is 16 residues. This CDR3 reads CASNPAWTVNTGELFF. The CDR3 DNA follows: TGTGCCAGCAACCCAGCTTGGACAGTAAACACCGGGGAGCTGTTTTTT.

This chain connects TRBV9 to TRBJ2-2; 7 bases align to TRBD1. CDR1 and CDR2 (germline): SGDLS, YYNGEE. The J segment lost 9 bases and the V segment lost 1 base, leaving 9 bases of the junction unmatched. The CDR3 covers 15 residues. The CDR3 region has the DNA TGTGCCAGCAGCGTAAACGAGGGGGCGATACGGGAGCTGTTTTTT. Translated, it gives CASSVNEGAIRELFF. The full variable domain, with the rest looked up from reference TRBV9 and TRBJ2-2, is DSGVTQTPKHLITATGQRVTLRCSPRSGDLSVYWYQQSLDQGLQFLIQYYNGEERAKGNILERFSAQQFPDLHSELNLSSLELGDSALYFCASSVNEGAIRELFFGEGSRLTVL.

This chain links TRBV19 with TRBJ2-1, with 8 bases matching TRBD1. V shed 3 bases and J 0 bases; nucleotides not matched to a gene: 7. This CDR3 contains 17 residues. CDR1 and CDR2 (germline): LNHDA, SQIVND (reference sequence). Here the CDR3 DNA reads TGTGCCAGTAGTATGGTTCAGGGGGCTAGCTCCTACAATGAGCAGTTCTTC. Translation gives CASSMVQGASSYNEQFF.

The V call is TRBV5-5, the J call TRBJ1-4; D may be TRBD1 (6 bases). CDR1 and CDR2 (germline): SGHKS, YYEKEE (reference sequence). There are 15 residues in the CDR3. V was pared by 2 bases and J by 4 bases, with 12 bases between. CDR3 in amino acids: CASSFWTAVNEKLFF. The CDR3 DNA reads as TGTGCCAGCAGCTTCTGGACAGCAGTTAATGAAAAACTGTTTTTT. Full variable domain (missing parts from reference TRBV5-5 and TRBJ1-4): DAGVTQSPTHLIKTRGQQVTLRCSPISGHKSVSWYQQVLGQGPQFIFQYYEKEERGRGNFPDRFSARQFPNYSSELNVNALLLGDSALYLCASSFWTAVNEKLFFGSGTQLSVL.

The chain is built from TRBV28 and TRBJ2-7; tentatively, D is TRBD2 (7 bases). Trimming pared 6 bases from V and 5 bases from J, leaving 23 bases between. CDR3 size: 16 residues. From germline, CDR1 is MDHEN and CDR2 SYDVKM. CDR3 region: CASSLPLRGGLNEQYF. The DNA for the CDR3 is TGTGCCAGCAGCCTACCCTTGAGGGGGGGCCTGAACGAGCAGTACTTC.

The gene calls are TRBV10-3 and TRBJ1-1; D possibly corresponds to TRBD1 (5 bases). Deletions cut 3 bases from V and 3 bases from J, with 20 bases between. This CDR3 contains 17 residues. CDR1 and CDR2 (germline): ENHRY, SYGVKD. CDR3 sequence (DNA): TGTGCCATCAGTGACCCCCGGAGTGGGGGGTGGGACACTGAAGCTTTCTTT. Its protein is CAISDPRSGGWDTEAFF.

V and J are TRBV19 and TRBJ2-4, with 16 positions matching TRBD2. CDR3 size: 18 residues. Germline CDR1 reads LNHDA; CDR2 reads SQIVND (reference sequence). The J segment lost 8 bases and the V segment lost 2 bases, leaving 9 bases of the junction unmatched. This CDR3 reads CASSIPGTSGGARDIQYF. CDR3 nucleotides: TGTGCCAGTAGTATACCCGGGACTAGCGGGGGGGCCAGGGACATTCAGTACTTC.

This chain uses TRBV14 with TRBJ2-1; 7 positions match TRBD1. V gave up 4 bases and J gave up 7 bases; unmatched junction bases: 13. Germline-derived CDR1 and CDR2 are SGHDN and FVKESK. This CDR3 comprises 16 residues. The CDR3 coding sequence is TGTGCCAGCAGCCGAAGGGGGCGAGGGGCTGTGAATGAGCAGTTCTTC. Translation gives CASSRRGRGAVNEQFF.

This clone has a handful of counts. This CDR3 is CASSQMGLAGGSETQYF. DNA of the CDR3: TGTGCCAGCAGCCAAATGGGACTAGCGGGAGGATCAGAGACCCAGTACTTC. The V call is TRBV4-2, the J call TRBJ2-5; 15 bases agree with TRBD2. J lost 4 bases, V lost 2 bases, and 5 bases had no gene match. The length of the CDR3 is 17 residues. CDR1 and CDR2 from the germline V gene are LGHNA and YNFKEQ.

V is TRBV5-4 and J is TRBJ2-7; 9 nucleotides match TRBD1. The CDR3 spans 15 residues. V lost 0 bases and J lost 6; bases outside the gene matches: 7. In germline, CDR1 is SGHNT, CDR2 YYREEE (reference sequence). As DNA, the CDR3 is TGTGCCAGCAGCTTGGCCCCGGGACAGGGAGCCGAGCAGTACTTC. It yields the protein CASSLAPGQGAEQYF.

V and J are TRBV29-1 and TRBJ2-7; D may be TRBD2 (6 bases). V lost 7 bases, J lost 5 bases, and 18 bases lay in between. CDR3 length equals 13 residues. Germline V gene lookup returns CDR1 SQVTM and CDR2 ANQGSEA. CDR3 coding DNA: TGCAGCGCCGGCGGCGGTCGGAGGGACGAGCAGTACTTC. It specifies CSAGGGRRDEQYF.